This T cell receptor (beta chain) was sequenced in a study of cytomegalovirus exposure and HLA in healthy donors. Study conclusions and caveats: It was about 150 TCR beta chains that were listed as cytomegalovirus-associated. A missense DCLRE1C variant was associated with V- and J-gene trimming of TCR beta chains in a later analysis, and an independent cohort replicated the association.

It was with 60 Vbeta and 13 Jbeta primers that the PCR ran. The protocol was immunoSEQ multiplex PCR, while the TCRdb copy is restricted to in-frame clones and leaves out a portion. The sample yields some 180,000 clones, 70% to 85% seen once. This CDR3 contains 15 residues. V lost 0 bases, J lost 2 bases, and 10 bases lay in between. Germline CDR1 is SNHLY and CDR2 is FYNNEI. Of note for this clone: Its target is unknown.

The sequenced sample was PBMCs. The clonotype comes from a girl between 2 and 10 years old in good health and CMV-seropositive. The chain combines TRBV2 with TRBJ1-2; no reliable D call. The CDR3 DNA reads TGTGCCAGCAGTGAAGCGCTCGGGGAGAACTATGGCTACACCTTC. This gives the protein CASSEALGENYGYTF. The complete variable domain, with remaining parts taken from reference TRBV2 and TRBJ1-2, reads EPEVTQTPSHQVTQMGQEVILRCVPISNHLYFYWYRQILGQKVEFLVSFYNNEISEKSEIFDDQFSVERPDGSNFTLKIRSTKLEDSAMYFCASSEALGENYGYTFGSGTRLTVV.